The clone carrying this T cell receptor (beta chain) was seen a few times. The sample belongs to a study of blood T cells in healthy people across ages. The second PCR ran about 7 to 12 cycles with a sample-barcoded 5' primer and J-beta primers. TCRdb re-called the 5' RACE reads with MiXCR, one entry per CDR3 protein. The table includes more than 1 million distinct CDR3 sequences, under 45% detected once. Looked up from germline, CDR1 is SGHRS and CDR2 is YFSETQ. V lost 7 bases to trimming and J lost 7 bases, with 21 bases between them. The CDR3 contains 14 residues. The rearrangement joins TRBV5-1 to TRBJ2-7, with D unresolved. Input material: blood. This receptor was taken from a woman aged 55-69 years in good health. The CDR3 loop is CASSMDAPGNEQYF. The CDR3 nucleotides read TGCGCCAGCTCCATGGACGCTCCGGGCAATGAGCAGTACTTC.